This T cell receptor beta chain was documented in a study of CD8+CD57+ T cells in acquired aplastic anemia. At the level of the study: The sorted CD4+ and CD8+ cells yielded an average roughly 3 ug of DNA.

A note on this clonotype: Its antigen is not identified. A much larger clone lies one base from this, so it may be a read error.

CDR3 and TCR beta VDJ profiling relied on a genomic DNA template. Each CDR3 protein is one row after TCRdb ran MiXCR on the reads. The table includes 400,000 to 450,000 distinct CDR3 sequences, approximately 70% detected once. Germline-derived CDR1 and CDR2 are ENHRY and SYGVKD. Trimming shortened V by 11 bases and J by 1 base, and 14 bases separated the two germline ends. This CDR3 contains 13 residues. General study findings and limits: Researchers report that around 29 CD8+ CDR3 sequences appeared in both patients and controls. Controls and patients did not differ significantly in CD8+ Simpson's diversity.

The sequencing input was sorted CD4+, CD8+, or CD8+CD57+ T cells (not recorded which) from PBMCs. The gene calls are TRBV10-3 and TRBJ1-1, with D perhaps matching TRBD1 (5 bases). This TCR was recovered from a human donor in good health, serving as a control. The CDR3 sequence: CAGRITGNTEAFF. The CDR3 nucleotides read TGTGCCGGCAGAATTACAGGGAACACTGAAGCTTTCTTT.